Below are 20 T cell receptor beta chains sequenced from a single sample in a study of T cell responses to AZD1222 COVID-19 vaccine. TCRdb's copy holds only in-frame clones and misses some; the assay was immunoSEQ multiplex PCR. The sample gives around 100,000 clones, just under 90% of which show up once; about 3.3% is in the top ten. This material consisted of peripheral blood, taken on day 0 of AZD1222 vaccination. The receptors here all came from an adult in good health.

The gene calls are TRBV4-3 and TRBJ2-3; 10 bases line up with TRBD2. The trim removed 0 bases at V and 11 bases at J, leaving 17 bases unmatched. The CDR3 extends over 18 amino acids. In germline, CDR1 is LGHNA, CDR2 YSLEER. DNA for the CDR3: TGCGCCAGCAGCCAAGATCTCCGATATAGCGGGGGGCCACGATTGCAGTATTTT. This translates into CASSQDLRYSGGPRLQYF.

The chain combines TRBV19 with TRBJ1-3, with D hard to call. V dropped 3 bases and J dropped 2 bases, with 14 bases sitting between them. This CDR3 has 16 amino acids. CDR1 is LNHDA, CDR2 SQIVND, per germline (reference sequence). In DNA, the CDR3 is TGTGCCAGTAGTATCCGCGGACCCTTCCCTGGAAACACCATATATTTT. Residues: CASSIRGPFPGNTIYF.

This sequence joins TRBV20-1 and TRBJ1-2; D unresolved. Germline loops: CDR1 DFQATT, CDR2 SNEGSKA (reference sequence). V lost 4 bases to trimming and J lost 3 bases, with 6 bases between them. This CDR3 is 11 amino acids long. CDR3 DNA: TGCAGTGCTACCGTCGACTATGGCTACACCTTC. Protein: CSATVDYGYTF.

CDR3 residues: CASSLSRASRGEQYF. DNA for the CDR3: TGTGCCAGCAGTCTCTCGCGGGCATCCCGGGGCGAGCAGTACTTC. This chain connects TRBV27 to TRBJ2-7, with D possibly being TRBD2 (5 bases). V lost 5 bases and J lost 6, with 20 bases in between. This CDR3 comprises 15 residues. Germline CDR1 is MNHEY and CDR2 is SMNVEV (reference sequence).

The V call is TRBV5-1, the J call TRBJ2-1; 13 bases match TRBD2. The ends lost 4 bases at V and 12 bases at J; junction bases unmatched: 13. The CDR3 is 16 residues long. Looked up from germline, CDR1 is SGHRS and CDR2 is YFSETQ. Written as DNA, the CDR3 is TGCGCCAGCAGCCCGGAACCGGGACTAGCGGGGCACGGGCAGTTCTTC. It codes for CASSPEPGLAGHGQFF.

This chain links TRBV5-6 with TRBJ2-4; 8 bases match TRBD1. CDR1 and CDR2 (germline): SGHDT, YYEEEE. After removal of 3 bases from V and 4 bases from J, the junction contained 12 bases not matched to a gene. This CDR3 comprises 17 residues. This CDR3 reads CASSWVFQGAEKNIQYF. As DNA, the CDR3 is TGTGCCAGCAGCTGGGTCTTTCAGGGGGCGGAAAAAAACATTCAGTACTTC.

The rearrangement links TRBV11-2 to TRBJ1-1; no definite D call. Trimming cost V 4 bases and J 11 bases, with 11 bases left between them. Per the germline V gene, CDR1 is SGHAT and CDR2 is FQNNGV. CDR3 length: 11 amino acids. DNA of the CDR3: TGTGCCAGCAGCTCCGACCCCCGTGCTTTCTTT. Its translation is CASSSDPRAFF. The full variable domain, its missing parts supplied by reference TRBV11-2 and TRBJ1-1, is EAGVAQSPRYKIIEKRQSVAFWCNPISGHATLYWYQQILGQGPKLLIQFQNNGVVDDSQLPKDRFSAERLKGVDSTLKIQPAKLEDSAVYLCASSSDPRAFFGQGTRLTVV.

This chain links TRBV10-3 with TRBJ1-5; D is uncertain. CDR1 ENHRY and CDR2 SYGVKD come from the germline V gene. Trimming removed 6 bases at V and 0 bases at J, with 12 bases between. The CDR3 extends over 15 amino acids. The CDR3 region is CAISETADSNQPQHF. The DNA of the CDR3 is TGTGCCATCAGCGAAACAGCGGATAGCAATCAGCCCCAGCATTTT.

Written as DNA, the CDR3 is TGTGCCAGCAGTTACTCGGCCAAACAGGGAGGCGGCTACACCTTC. Amino acid sequence: CASSYSAKQGGGYTF. The chain carries TRBV6-2 or TRBV6-3 and TRBJ1-2; the D gene is possibly TRBD1 (6 bases). Germline lookup yields CDR1 MNHEY and CDR2 SVGEGT. V gave up 0 bases and J gave up 8 bases, with 16 bases separating them. The CDR3 has 15 residues.

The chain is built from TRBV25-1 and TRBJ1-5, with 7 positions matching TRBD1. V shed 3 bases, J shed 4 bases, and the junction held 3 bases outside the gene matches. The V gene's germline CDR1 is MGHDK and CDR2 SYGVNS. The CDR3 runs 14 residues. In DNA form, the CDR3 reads TGTGCCAGCAGTGAGGGACAGATGAATCAGCCCCAGCATTTT. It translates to CASSEGQMNQPQHF.

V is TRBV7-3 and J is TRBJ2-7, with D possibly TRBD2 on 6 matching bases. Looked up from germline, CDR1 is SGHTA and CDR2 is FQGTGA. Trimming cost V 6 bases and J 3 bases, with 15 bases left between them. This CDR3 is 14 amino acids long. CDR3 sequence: CASRPPGDLYEQYF. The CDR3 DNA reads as TGTGCCAGCAGGCCTCCGGGGGACCTCTACGAGCAGTACTTC.

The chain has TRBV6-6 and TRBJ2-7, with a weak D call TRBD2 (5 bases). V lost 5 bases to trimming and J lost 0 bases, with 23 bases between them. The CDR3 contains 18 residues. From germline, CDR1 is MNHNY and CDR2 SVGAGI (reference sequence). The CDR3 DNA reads TGTGCCAGCAGTCCCCGCACGCGGGCCGTATTGAGCTCCTACGAGCAGTACTTC. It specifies CASSPRTRAVLSSYEQYF.

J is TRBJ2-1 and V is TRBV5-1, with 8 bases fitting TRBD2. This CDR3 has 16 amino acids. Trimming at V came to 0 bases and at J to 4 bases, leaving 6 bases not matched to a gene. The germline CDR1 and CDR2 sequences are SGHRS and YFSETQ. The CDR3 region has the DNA TGCGCCAGCAGCTTGGTTGGGACTAGAAGTTACAATGAGCAGTTCTTC. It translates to CASSLVGTRSYNEQFF.

The CDR3 DNA follows: TGTGCCAGCAGCTTGGCTGTCACAGGACAGGGGAGGACCACCAAAAACATTCAGTACTTC. Encoded protein: CASSLAVTGQGRTTKNIQYF. The chain couples TRBV5-5 to TRBJ2-4, with 9 bases fitting TRBD1. In germline, CDR1 is SGHKS, CDR2 YYEKEE (reference sequence). Trimming cost V 0 bases and J 2 bases; bases outside gene matches: 15. CDR3 length equals 20 residues.

CDR3: CASSLVWQAKDGYTF. CDR3 in DNA: TGTGCCAGCAGCTTGGTCTGGCAGGCGAAGGATGGCTACACCTTC. The rearrangement uses TRBV5-6 and TRBJ1-2; no definite D call. Germline V CDR1 and CDR2: SGHDT, YYEEEE. CDR3 length: 15 residues. Deletions cut 0 bases from V and 6 bases from J, with 15 bases between. The full variable domain, with the rest looked up from reference TRBV5-6 and TRBJ1-2, is DAGVTQSPTHLIKTRGQQVTLRCSPKSGHDTVSWYQQALGQGPQFIFQYYEEEERQRGNFPDRFSGHQFPNYSSELNVNALLLGDSALYLCASSLVWQAKDGYTFGSGTRLTVV.

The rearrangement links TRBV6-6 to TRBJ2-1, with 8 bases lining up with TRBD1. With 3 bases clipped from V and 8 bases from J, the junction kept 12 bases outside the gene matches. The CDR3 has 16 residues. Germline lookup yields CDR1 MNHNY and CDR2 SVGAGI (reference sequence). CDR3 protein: CASSYRDRQFLDEQFF. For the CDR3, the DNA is TGTGCCAGCAGTTATCGGGACAGGCAGTTTTTGGATGAGCAGTTCTTC.

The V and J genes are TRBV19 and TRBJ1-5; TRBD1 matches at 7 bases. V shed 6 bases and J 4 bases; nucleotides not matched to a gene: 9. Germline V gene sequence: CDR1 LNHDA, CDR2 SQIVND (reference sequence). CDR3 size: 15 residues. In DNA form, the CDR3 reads TGTGCCAGTAGAGTGGGGGCAGGGGGGAATCAGCCCCAGCATTTT. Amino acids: CASRVGAGGNQPQHF.

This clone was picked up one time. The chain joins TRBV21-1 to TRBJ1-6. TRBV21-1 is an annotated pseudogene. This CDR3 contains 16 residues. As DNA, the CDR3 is TGTGCCAGCAGCACCCGGACGATCATCTATAATTCACCCCTCCACTTT. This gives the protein CASSTRTIIYNSPLHF.

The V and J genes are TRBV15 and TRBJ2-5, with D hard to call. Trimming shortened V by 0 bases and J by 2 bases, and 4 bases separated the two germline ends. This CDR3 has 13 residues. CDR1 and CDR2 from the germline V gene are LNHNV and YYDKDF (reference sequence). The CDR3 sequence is CATSRDRQETQYF. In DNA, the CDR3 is TGTGCCACCAGCAGAGATCGGCAAGAGACCCAGTACTTC. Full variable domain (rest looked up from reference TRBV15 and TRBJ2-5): DAMVIQNPRYQVTQFGKPVTLSCSQTLNHNVMYWYQQKSSQAPKLLFHYYDKDFNNEADTPDNFQSRRPNTSFCFLDIRSPGLGDTAMYLCATSRDRQETQYFGPGTRLLVL.

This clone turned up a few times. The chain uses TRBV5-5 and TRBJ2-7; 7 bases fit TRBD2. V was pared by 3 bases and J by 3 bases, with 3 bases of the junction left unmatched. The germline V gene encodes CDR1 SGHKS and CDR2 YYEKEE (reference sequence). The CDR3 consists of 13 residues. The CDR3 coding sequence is TGTGCCAGCAGCTGGGGACTATACTACGAGCAGTACTTC. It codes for CASSWGLYYEQYF.